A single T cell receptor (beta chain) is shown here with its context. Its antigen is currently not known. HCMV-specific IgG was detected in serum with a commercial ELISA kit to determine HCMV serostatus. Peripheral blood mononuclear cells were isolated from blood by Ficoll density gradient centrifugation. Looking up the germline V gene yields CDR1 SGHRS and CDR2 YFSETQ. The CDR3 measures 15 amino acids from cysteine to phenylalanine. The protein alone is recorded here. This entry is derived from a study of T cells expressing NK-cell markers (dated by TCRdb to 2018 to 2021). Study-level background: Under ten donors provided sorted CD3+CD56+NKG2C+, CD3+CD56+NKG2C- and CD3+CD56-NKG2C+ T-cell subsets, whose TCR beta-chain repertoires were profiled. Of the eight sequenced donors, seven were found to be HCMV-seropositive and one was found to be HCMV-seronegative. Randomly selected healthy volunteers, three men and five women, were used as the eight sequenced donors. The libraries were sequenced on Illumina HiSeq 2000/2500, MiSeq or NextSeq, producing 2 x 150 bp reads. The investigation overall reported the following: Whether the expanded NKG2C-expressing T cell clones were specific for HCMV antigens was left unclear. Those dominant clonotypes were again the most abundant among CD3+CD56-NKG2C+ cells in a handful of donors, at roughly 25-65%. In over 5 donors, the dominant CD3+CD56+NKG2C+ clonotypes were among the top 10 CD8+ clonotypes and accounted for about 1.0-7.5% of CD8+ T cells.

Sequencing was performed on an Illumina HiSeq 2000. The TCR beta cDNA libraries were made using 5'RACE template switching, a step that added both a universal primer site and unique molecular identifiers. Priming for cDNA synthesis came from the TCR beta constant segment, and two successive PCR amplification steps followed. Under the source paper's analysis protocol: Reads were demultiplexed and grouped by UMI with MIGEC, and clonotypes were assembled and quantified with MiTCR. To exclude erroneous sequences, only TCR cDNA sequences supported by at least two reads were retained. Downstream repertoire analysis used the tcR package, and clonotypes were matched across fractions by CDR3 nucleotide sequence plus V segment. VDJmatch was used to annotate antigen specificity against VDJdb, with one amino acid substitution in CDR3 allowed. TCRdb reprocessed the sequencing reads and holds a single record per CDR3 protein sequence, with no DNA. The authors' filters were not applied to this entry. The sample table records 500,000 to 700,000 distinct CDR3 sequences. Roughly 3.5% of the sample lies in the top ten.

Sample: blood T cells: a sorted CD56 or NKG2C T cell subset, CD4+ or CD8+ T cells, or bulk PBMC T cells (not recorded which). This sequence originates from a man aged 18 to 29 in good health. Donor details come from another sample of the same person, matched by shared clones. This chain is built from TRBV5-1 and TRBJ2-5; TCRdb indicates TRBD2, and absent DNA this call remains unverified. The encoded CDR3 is CASRPPGLPQETQYF. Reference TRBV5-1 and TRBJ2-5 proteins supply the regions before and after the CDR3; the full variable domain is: KAGVTQTPRYLIKTRGQQVTLSCSPISGHRSVSWYQQTPGQGLQFLFEYFSETQRNKGNFPGRFSGRQFSNSRSEMNVSTLELGDSALYLCASRPPGLPQETQYFGPGTRLLVL.